This T cell receptor (beta chain) was observed in a study of identical twins. The CDR3 has 11 residues. A universal primer site arose from template switching, and cDNA bore unique molecular identifiers. TCRdb re-called the 5' RACE reads through MiXCR, storing one row per CDR3 protein. The table has 550,000 to 700,000 distinct CDR3 sequences, over 8.5% seen once. Regarding this clonotype: The antigen is undetermined. An end of the junction does not agree with germline; a read error may underlie this.

Broader study findings: Model-predicted out-of-frame TCR alpha sharing fell below observed values in monozygotic twins.

Separately, the same data were catalogued under a study of yellow fever vaccine responses in identical twins.

The source of this sequence is a woman aged 18-29 years in good health. This chain connects TRBV12-3 or TRBV12-4 to TRBJ2-3; unclear D gene. Sequencing used PBMCs. The CDR3 region has the DNA TGTGCCAGCAGCTTAGAATTCACGCAGTATTTT. It yields the protein CASSLEFTQYF.